This entry is about one T cell receptor beta chain. Unstimulated PBMCs were sorted into CD3+CD4+ and CD3+CD8+ populations. Libraries were prepared by immunoSEQ multiplex PCR; TCRdb keeps only in-frame clonotypes and omits some of them. This table holds tens of thousands of clones, roughly 80% found once. This sample was included in a study of T cell clones after liver transplantation. Study information: HCV positivity affected three of eight recipients; the rest lacked autoimmune or viral indications. Subjects received no induction therapy and standard immunosuppression until randomization at 12-24 months post-transplant.

V was clipped by 3 bases and J by 1 base, with 10 bases between them. The CDR3 sequence is 14 residues long. In germline, CDR1 is SGHDT, CDR2 YYEEEE. The chain has TRBV5-6 and TRBJ1-1, with D hard to call. Source: CD4+ T cells from blood, taken approximately 3.5 years after liver transplant. This TCR came from a human patient who received a liver transplant. Some T cells may originate from the graft donor. CDR3 DNA: TGTGCCAGCAGCTGGATATCGGGGAACACTGAAGCTTTCTTT. It translates to CASSWISGNTEAFF.